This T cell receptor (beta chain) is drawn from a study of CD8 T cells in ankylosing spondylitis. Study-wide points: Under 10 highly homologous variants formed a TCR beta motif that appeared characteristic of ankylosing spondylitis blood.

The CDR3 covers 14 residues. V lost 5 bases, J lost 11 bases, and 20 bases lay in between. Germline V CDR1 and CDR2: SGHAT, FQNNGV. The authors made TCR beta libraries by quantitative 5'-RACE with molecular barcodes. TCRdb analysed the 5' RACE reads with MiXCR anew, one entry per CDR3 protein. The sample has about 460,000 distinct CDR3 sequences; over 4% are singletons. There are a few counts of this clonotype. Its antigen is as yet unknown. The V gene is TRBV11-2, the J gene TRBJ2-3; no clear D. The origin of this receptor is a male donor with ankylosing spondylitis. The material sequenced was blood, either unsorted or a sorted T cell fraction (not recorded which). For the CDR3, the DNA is TGTGCCAGCAGCCCTCGGTCAGCCATTTCAGGGCAGTATTTT. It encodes CASSPRSAISGQYF. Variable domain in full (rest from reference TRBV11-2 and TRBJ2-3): EAGVAQSPRYKIIEKRQSVAFWCNPISGHATLYWYQQILGQGPKLLIQFQNNGVVDDSQLPKDRFSAERLKGVDSTLKIQPAKLEDSAVYLCASSPRSAISGQYFGPGTRLTVL.